The clone carrying this TCR beta chain was seen just once. The data derive from a study of blood T cell repertoires in COVID-19. Data came from immunoSEQ multiplex PCR; TCRdb stores just in-frame clones and leaves some out. The table has 100,000 to 150,000 clones, 65% to 90% seen once. The germline V and J ends were trimmed by 1 base and 1 base, with 9 bases remaining between them. Germline assignment: CDR1 SGHNT and CDR2 YYREEE (reference sequence). The CDR3 has 14 amino acids. The genes are TRBV5-4 and TRBJ2-7, with D perhaps TRBD2 (5 bases). The material sequenced was peripheral blood. This sequence was found in an older man with active or convalescent COVID-19. The CDR3 DNA reads as TGTGCCAGCAGCTTGACGGCGGGTTCCTACGAGCAGTACTTC. Protein product: CASSLTAGSYEQYF.